A single sample is the source of the 27 T cell receptor beta chains below, sequenced in a study of blood T cell repertoires in COVID-19. Clones were sequenced by immunoSEQ multiplex PCR, and TCRdb holds only the in-frame ones, with some missing. Here the sample spans some 240,000 clones, more than 75% being singletons. Sequenced input: PBMCs or T cells enriched from blood (not recorded which). These receptors all come from a woman in her thirties or forties with acute COVID-19.

The J gene is TRBJ2-1, the V gene TRBV18, with D unclear. Germline assignment: CDR1 KGHSH and CDR2 LQKENI. The CDR3 covers 13 residues. Trimming removed 3 bases at V and 9 bases at J, with 12 bases between. CDR3 residues: CASSPPTGFEQFF. In nucleotides, the CDR3 is TGTGCCAGCTCACCCCCGACTGGTTTTGAGCAGTTCTTC.

V usage is TRBV2 and J usage is TRBJ2-7; TRBD2 might be the D (5 bases). There are 13 residues in the CDR3. Germline-derived CDR1 and CDR2 are SNHLY and FYNNEI. Trimming took off 4 bases at V and 9 bases at J, with 16 bases between the two ends. CDR3 coding DNA: TGTGCCAGCAGTGTACGGACTGGGGTAGTGCAGTACTTC. Translated: CASSVRTGVVQYF.

The chain recombines TRBV27 with TRBJ1-1; 7 bases match TRBD1. Germline loops: CDR1 MNHEY, CDR2 SMNVEV (reference sequence). This CDR3 spans 16 amino acids. Trimming cost V 3 bases and J 6 bases; bases outside gene matches: 13. In DNA form, the CDR3 reads TGTGCCAGCAGTTTGTCTGGGACAGCGTTGAGGGCTGAAGCTTTCTTT. Amino acid sequence: CASSLSGTALRAEAFF.

The chain has TRBV7-6 and TRBJ2-7, with 9 nucleotides matching TRBD1. The trim removed 2 bases at V and 7 bases at J, leaving 12 bases unmatched. The CDR3 extends over 16 amino acids. Germline V CDR1 and CDR2: SGHVS, FNYEAQ. The CDR3 nucleotides read TGTGCCAGCAGCTTAACCACCGGGACAGGGATAAGGGAGCAGTACTTC. Its protein product is CASSLTTGTGIREQYF.

The chain joins TRBV9 to TRBJ1-1, with 7 bases lining up with TRBD1. The junction had 9 bases not matched to a gene; V was cut back by 0 bases and J by 7 bases. The CDR3 has 15 amino acids. Per the germline V gene, CDR1 is SGDLS and CDR2 is YYNGEE. The CDR3 is CASSVVPQGTNEAFF. The CDR3 DNA sequence: TGTGCCAGCAGCGTAGTACCACAGGGGACCAATGAAGCTTTCTTT.

The gene calls are TRBV19 and TRBJ1-4; TRBD1 matches 9 bases. The CDR3 has 12 amino acids. CDR1 is LNHDA, CDR2 SQIVND, per germline (reference sequence). After removal of 8 bases from V and 7 bases from J, the junction contained 2 bases not matched to a gene. The CDR3 region is CASGTGSEKLFF. Written as DNA, the CDR3 is TGTGCCAGTGGGACAGGGAGTGAAAAACTGTTTTTT.

The rearrangement uses TRBV14 and TRBJ1-2; no reliable D call. The germline gives CDR1 SGHDN, CDR2 FVKESK. V was cut by 1 base and J by 4 bases, with 10 bases left in between. This CDR3 comprises 14 residues. CDR3 in amino acids: CASSQVREGYGYTF. As DNA, the CDR3 is TGTGCCAGCAGCCAAGTTCGGGAAGGCTATGGCTACACCTTC.

V and J are TRBV10-1 and TRBJ2-1; 7 bases are shared with TRBD2. Germline CDR1 and CDR2: WNHNN and SYGVQD (reference sequence). The CDR3 extends over 14 amino acids. The V and J ends lost 6 bases and 9 bases, in that order; junction bases with no gene match: 11. The CDR3 region has the DNA TGCGCCAGCAGCCCACAAGCGGGAAGCGGTGAGCAGTTCTTC. It codes for CASSPQAGSGEQFF.

This clone has a single count. This chain uses TRBV3-1 (or the pseudogene TRBV3-2) with TRBJ2-1; TRBD2 matches at 16 bases. The trim removed 5 bases at V and 1 base at J, leaving 5 bases unmatched. From germline, CDR1 is LGHDT and CDR2 YNNKEL (reference sequence). This CDR3 is 18 amino acids long. The CDR3 here is CASSKGLAGGLSYNEQFF. The CDR3 DNA follows: TGTGCCAGCAGCAAGGGACTAGCGGGAGGGCTGTCCTACAATGAGCAGTTCTTC.

The chain couples TRBV6-5 to TRBJ2-7; a possible D gene is TRBD2 (7 bases). Germline V gives CDR1 MNHEY, CDR2 SVGAGI. The CDR3 length is 14 residues. Trimming took 6 bases from V and 2 from J, leaving 14 bases between them. As DNA, the CDR3 is TGTGCCAGCAGATCCGAAGGGGGGGCCTACGAGCAGTACTTC. Its translation is CASRSEGGAYEQYF.

The chain couples TRBV9 to TRBJ2-1, with 7 bases fitting TRBD2. After removal of 0 bases from V and 9 bases from J, the junction contained 6 bases not matched to a gene. The CDR3 spans 14 residues. Germline V gene data show CDR1 as SGDLS and CDR2 as YYNGEE. The CDR3: CASSVVGGSGEQFF. CDR3 coding DNA: TGTGCCAGCAGCGTAGTTGGCGGGAGCGGTGAGCAGTTCTTC. Full variable domain (rest looked up from reference TRBV9 and TRBJ2-1): DSGVTQTPKHLITATGQRVTLRCSPRSGDLSVYWYQQSLDQGLQFLIQYYNGEERAKGNILERFSAQQFPDLHSELNLSSLELGDSALYFCASSVVGGSGEQFFGPGTRLTVL.

The rearrangement joins TRBV15 to TRBJ2-6; 12 bases are shared with TRBD2. V lost 0 bases and J lost 0; bases outside the gene matches: 18. The CDR3 contains 24 residues. Germline V gene lookup returns CDR1 LNHNV and CDR2 YYDKDF (reference sequence). Written as DNA, the CDR3 is TGTGCCACCAGCAGAGATTCAGGGAGGAAACTAGCGGGAGGAATAGACTCTGGGGCCAACGTCCTGACTTTC. The encoded protein is CATSRDSGRKLAGGIDSGANVLTF.

In this sample, this clone turned up once. The rearrangement links TRBV7-8 to TRBJ2-7; tentative D call: TRBD2 (5 bases). From germline, CDR1 is SGHVS and CDR2 FQNEAQ. V shed 2 bases and J shed 6 bases, with 8 bases lying between them. CDR3 size: 12 residues. The CDR3 DNA reads TGTGCCAGCAGCTTATCGGGGTCCGAGCAGTACTTC. The encoded protein is CASSLSGSEQYF.

The gene calls are TRBV10-3 and TRBJ2-1; 11 positions agree with TRBD1. Germline V gene data show CDR1 as ENHRY and CDR2 as SYGVKD. Trimming cost V 5 bases and J 7 bases; bases outside gene matches: 4. The CDR3 has 14 residues. For the CDR3, the DNA is TGTGCCATCAGTCCGGGACAGGGGGTAAATGAGCAGTTCTTC. This codes for CAISPGQGVNEQFF.

The CDR3 coding sequence is TGTGCCAGCAGCCGGGGGCGGGGCTACACCTTC. Translating gives CASSRGRGYTF. The gene calls are TRBV4-2 and TRBJ1-2; D may be TRBD1 (6 bases). V gave up 4 bases and J gave up 8 bases, with 8 bases separating them. Germline V gives CDR1 LGHNA, CDR2 YNFKEQ. This CDR3 spans 11 amino acids.

In this sample, this clone turned up a few times. The chain uses TRBV25-1 and TRBJ2-7, with D perhaps TRBD2 (5 bases). Germline V gives CDR1 MGHDK, CDR2 SYGVNS. The V and J ends lost 3 bases and 5 bases respectively, with 5 bases between them. This CDR3 has 11 residues. The CDR3 coding sequence is TGTGCCAGCAGTGACGGGGACGAGCAGTACTTC. Residues: CASSDGDEQYF.

The V call is TRBV11-3, the J call TRBJ2-3; D possibly corresponds to TRBD2 (6 bases). This CDR3 contains 15 residues. Trimming shortened V by 1 base and J by 2 bases, and 10 bases separated the two germline ends. Germline V gives CDR1 SGHNT, CDR2 YENEEA. CDR3 sequence: CASSLGGDFTDTQYF. As DNA, the CDR3 is TGTGCCAGCAGCTTAGGGGGGGACTTCACAGATACGCAGTATTTT.

A word on this clone: The identical CDR3 is also encoded by other nucleotide sequences in the sample. The rearrangement joins TRBV24-1 to TRBJ2-5, with D uncertain. V dropped 4 bases and J dropped 10 bases, with 21 bases sitting between them. Germline-derived CDR1 and CDR2 are KGHDR and SFDVKD. CDR3 size: 15 residues. As DNA, the CDR3 is TGTGCCACCAGTGAACCCGGAGCGCCGGTAATCGGCCAGTACTTC. Protein product: CATSEPGAPVIGQYF.

This clone was detected a few times. The rearrangement uses TRBV6-5 and TRBJ2-7; D is perhaps TRBD2 (5 bases). The CDR3 sequence is 15 residues long. From germline, CDR1 is MNHEY and CDR2 SVGAGI. Trimming pared 4 bases from V and 0 bases from J, leaving 13 bases between. CDR3 nucleotide sequence: TGTGCCAGCAGTTTCCTCAAGAGGGACTCCTACGAGCAGTACTTC. Its protein is CASSFLKRDSYEQYF.

The CDR3 DNA follows: TGTGCCACCAGTGACCCGGCCTACAATGAGCAGTTCTTC. It is translated as CATSDPAYNEQFF. J is TRBJ2-1 and V is TRBV24-1; D remains unclear. Trimming removed 4 bases from V and 2 bases from J, with 5 bases in between. Germline loops: CDR1 KGHDR, CDR2 SFDVKD. This CDR3 has 13 amino acids.

V is TRBV5-1 and J is TRBJ1-2, with no clear D. CDR3 length: 15 residues. V lost 0 bases and J lost 4, with 13 bases in between. CDR1 and CDR2 (germline): SGHRS, YFSETQ. CDR3 DNA sequence: TGCGCCAGCAGCTTGGAACGGGGTCGTGGCTATGGCTACACCTTC. Protein product: CASSLERGRGYGYTF.

This chain links TRBV28 with TRBJ1-4; D ambiguous. Trimming took off 7 bases at V and 5 bases at J, with 14 bases between the two ends. This CDR3 is 14 amino acids long. Germline assignment: CDR1 MDHEN and CDR2 SYDVKM. The CDR3, as DNA: TGTGCCAGCATAGACGGCGGGCAAAATGAAAAACTGTTTTTT. Protein: CASIDGGQNEKLFF.

The chain employs TRBV4-2 and TRBJ2-1; D is perhaps TRBD2 (5 bases). This CDR3 spans 14 amino acids. V lost 0 bases and J lost 7, with 10 bases in between. Germline-derived CDR1 and CDR2 are LGHNA and YNFKEQ. The CDR3 reads CASSQDPSLNEQFF. The CDR3 coding sequence is TGTGCCAGCAGCCAAGATCCTAGCTTGAATGAGCAGTTCTTC.

V is TRBV27 and J is TRBJ1-1; D might be TRBD1 (5 bases). The ends were cut back, 7 bases at V and 2 bases at J, with 14 bases in the middle. The CDR3 spans 14 residues. Per the germline V gene, CDR1 is MNHEY and CDR2 is SMNVEV (reference sequence). CDR3 DNA sequence: TGTGCCAGCATACCCTTGGGGGGTAACACTGAAGCTTTCTTT. Protein: CASIPLGGNTEAFF.

The V and J genes are TRBV3-1 (or the pseudogene TRBV3-2) and TRBJ2-1; TRBD2 agrees at 8 bases. Germline assignment: CDR1 LGHDT and CDR2 YNNKEL (reference sequence). The V gene end was trimmed by 0 bases and the J gene end by 9 bases; junction bases not matched to a gene: 7. The CDR3 runs 15 residues. CDR3 sequence reads: CASSQEPGLVGEQFF. The CDR3, as DNA: TGTGCCAGCAGCCAAGAACCGGGACTAGTAGGTGAGCAGTTCTTC.

The gene calls are TRBV11-3 and TRBJ2-3; 11 nucleotides agree with TRBD2. The CDR3 has 13 amino acids. Germline trimming cut 6 bases from V and 12 bases from J; bases unmatched to any gene: 8. CDR1 is SGHNT, CDR2 YENEEA, per germline. As DNA, the CDR3 is TGTGCCAGCAGGACTAGCGGGAAAACTCGTCAGTATTTT. Translated: CASRTSGKTRQYF.

The chain uses TRBV5-5 and TRBJ2-7; 7 bases map to TRBD1. CDR3 size: 15 residues. The ends lost 7 bases at V and 7 bases at J; junction bases unmatched: 17. Germline CDR1 and CDR2: SGHKS and YYEKEE (reference sequence). The CDR3 DNA follows: TGTGCCAGCGGACCACATCCAGGGGGACCCACAGAGCAGTACTTC. This encodes CASGPHPGGPTEQYF.